This T cell receptor beta chain was identified during a study of shared clonotypes between healthy human individuals. Study findings and constraints: Memory subsets generally showed lower estimated richness than naive subsets. The four-donor shared clonotypes exceeded non-shared clonotypes in generation probability, with non-shared ones scoring lower.

Assay used: immunoSEQ multiplex PCR; TCRdb lists only in-frame clones, some missing. The profile shows about 2 million clones, roughly 96% of them singletons. This clone appeared a few times. Its specificity is not known. Germline CDR1 reads SGHDT; CDR2 reads YYEEEE. The V end lost 4 bases, the J end lost 4 bases, and 15 bases lay between the germline ends. The CDR3 contains 14 residues. V and J are TRBV5-6 and TRBJ2-7, with TRBD1 as a possible D gene (7 bases). This receptor was identified in a man aged 18 to 30 in good health. Sequencing was carried out using naive CD4+ T cells sorted from blood. Subset described: CD45RA+ positively selected. Here the CDR3 reads CASSEKPGGYEQYF. The CDR3 DNA follows: TGTGCCAGCAGCGAGAAGCCAGGGGGGTACGAGCAGTACTTC.